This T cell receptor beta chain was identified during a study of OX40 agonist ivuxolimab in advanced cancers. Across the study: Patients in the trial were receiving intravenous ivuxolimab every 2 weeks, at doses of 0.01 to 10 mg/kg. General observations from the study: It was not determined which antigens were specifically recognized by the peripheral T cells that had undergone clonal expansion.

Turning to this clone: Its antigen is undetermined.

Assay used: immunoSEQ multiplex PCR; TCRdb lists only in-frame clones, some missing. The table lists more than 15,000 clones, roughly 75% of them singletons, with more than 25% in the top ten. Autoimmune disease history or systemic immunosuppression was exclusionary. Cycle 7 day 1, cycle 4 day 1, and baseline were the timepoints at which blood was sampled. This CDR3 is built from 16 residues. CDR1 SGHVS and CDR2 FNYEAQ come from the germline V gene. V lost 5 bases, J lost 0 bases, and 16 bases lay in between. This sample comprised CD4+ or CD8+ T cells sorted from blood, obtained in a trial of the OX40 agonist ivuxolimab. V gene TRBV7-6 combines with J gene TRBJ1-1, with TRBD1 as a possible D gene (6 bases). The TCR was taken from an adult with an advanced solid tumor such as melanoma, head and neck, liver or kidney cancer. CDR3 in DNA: TGTGCCAGCAGCCGGTCCGGGAGGGGGATGAACACTGAAGCTTTCTTT. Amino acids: CASSRSGRGMNTEAFF.